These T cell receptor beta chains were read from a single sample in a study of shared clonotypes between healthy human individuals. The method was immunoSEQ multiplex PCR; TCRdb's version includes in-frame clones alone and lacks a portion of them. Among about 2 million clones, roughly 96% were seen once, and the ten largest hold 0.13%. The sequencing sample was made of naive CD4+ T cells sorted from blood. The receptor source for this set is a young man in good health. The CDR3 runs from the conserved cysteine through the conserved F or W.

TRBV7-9 CASSSGIATNEKLFF
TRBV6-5 CASSPWSGGLDEQYF
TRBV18 CASSARRGYEQYF
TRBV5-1 CASSTRQGGSGNTIYF
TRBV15 CATSRETWNTEAFF
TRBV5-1 CASSPGQGNSPLHF
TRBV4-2 CASSQVGGQQETQYF
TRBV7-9 CASSLPNEQFF
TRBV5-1 CASSLRQGRDSPLHF
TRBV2 CASSGTGATKNIQYF
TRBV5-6 CASSLAPHGFTGELFF
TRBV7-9 CATPVGGEETQYF
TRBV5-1 CASRAGPQETQYF
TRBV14 CASSLDSYLGTDTQYF
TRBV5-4 CASRDGLAGVNEQFF
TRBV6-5 CASSRDTIYEQYF
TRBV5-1 CASSLLSDLNTEAFF
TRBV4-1 CASSQGSVAGGETQYF
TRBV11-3 CASRDRGREWRAFF
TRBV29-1 CSVERGSTEAFF
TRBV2 CASSGETNSPLHF
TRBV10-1 CASSAGGSHEQYF
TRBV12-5 CASGLGYPGAYEQYF